One sample yielded the 24 T cell receptor beta chains listed below, sequenced in a study of T cell repertoires in cytomegalovirus infection. TCRdb re-derived calls from the reads in MiXCR, one entry per CDR3 protein. The data show around 450,000 distinct CDR3 sequences, 11% seen once. Sequencing used PBMCs. The source is a human donor in good health (CMV status not recorded). Some clones in this sample may be carry-over from other donors' samples.

The table lists this clonotype with many counts. The chain combines TRBV24-1 with TRBJ2-5; TRBD2 agrees at 10 bases. Germline lookup yields CDR1 KGHDR and CDR2 SFDVKD. Unmatched junction bases numbered 1, after V lost 0 bases and J lost 4 bases. This CDR3 is built from 15 residues. CDR3 in amino acids: CATSDLSGRGETQYF. DNA of the CDR3: TGTGCCACCAGTGATTTGAGCGGGAGGGGAGAGACCCAGTACTTC.

This clonotype was detected a few times. This chain links TRBV20-1 with TRBJ2-1; D might be TRBD1 or TRBD2, each matching 5 bases. The ends were cut back, 5 bases at V and 6 bases at J, with 11 bases in the middle. The CDR3 totals 12 residues. CDR1 is DFQATT, CDR2 SNEGSKA, per germline (reference sequence). The CDR3 region is CSAGGASNEQFF. Here the CDR3 DNA reads TGCAGTGCTGGGGGTGCGAGCAATGAGCAGTTCTTC.

This clonotype was counted ten times or more. The CDR3 sequence: CASSPRGPMDTQYF. CDR3 nucleotide sequence: TGCGCCAGCAGTCCCCGGGGGCCGATGGATACGCAGTATTTT. V and J are TRBV5-1 and TRBJ2-3; D may match TRBD1 or TRBD2 (6 bases each). The CDR3 is 14 residues long. Germline CDR1 reads SGHRS; CDR2 reads YFSETQ. The V end lost 5 bases, the J end lost 6 bases, and 16 bases lay between the germline ends.

The rearrangement uses TRBV10-3 and TRBJ2-1; D is possibly TRBD1 (6 bases). V gave up 1 base and J gave up 5 bases, with 9 bases separating them. The CDR3 length is 14 residues. Germline CDR1 is ENHRY and CDR2 is SYGVKD. This CDR3 is CAISELGGDNEQFF. The CDR3 nucleotides are TGTGCCATCAGTGAGTTAGGGGGTGACAATGAGCAGTTCTTC.

This clonotype was picked up a small number of times. A single base separates this from a much larger clone, so it may be a read error. The V and J genes are TRBV27 and TRBJ2-2; D gene ambiguous. V was pared by 6 bases and J by 6 bases, with 5 bases between. This CDR3 contains 11 residues. From germline, CDR1 is MNHEY and CDR2 SMNVEV (reference sequence). CDR3 residues: CASSGPGELFF. The CDR3 bases are TGTGCCAGCAGCGGACCCGGGGAGCTGTTTTTT.

V gene TRBV2 combines with J gene TRBJ2-1; D perhaps matches TRBD2 (5 bases). V was clipped by 7 bases and J by 9 bases, with 16 bases between them. The CDR3 has 13 residues. The germline gives CDR1 SNHLY, CDR2 FYNNEI. CDR3 sequence reads: CASKVWASPEQFF. The CDR3, as DNA: TGTGCCAGCAAGGTGTGGGCTAGCCCTGAGCAGTTCTTC.

This clonotype occurred a few times. The rearrangement uses TRBV4-2 and TRBJ2-1; 9 bases agree with TRBD2. Germline values: CDR1 LGHNA, CDR2 YNFKEQ. The CDR3 consists of 15 residues. J gave up 7 bases and V 5 bases, and 9 bases lay outside the gene matches. CDR3 in DNA: TGTGCCAGCAGCTTGGGTTCAGCGGGAGGTAATGAGCAGTTCTTC. Residues: CASSLGSAGGNEQFF.

The table lists this clonotype with many counts. The chain uses TRBV24-1 and TRBJ1-5; D not certain. V lost 9 bases to trimming and J lost 0 bases, with 5 bases between them. This CDR3 region has 12 residues. Germline V CDR1 and CDR2: KGHDR, SFDVKD. This chain's CDR3 is CATGDSNQPQHF. CDR3 bases: TGTGCCACCGGGGATAGCAATCAGCCCCAGCATTTT.

This clonotype was observed a handful of times. The chain couples TRBV9 to TRBJ2-1; D is unclear. Per the germline V gene, CDR1 is SGDLS and CDR2 is YYNGEE. The CDR3 sequence is 12 residues long. V was trimmed by 5 bases and J by 5 bases, leaving 8 bases between them. The CDR3 nucleotides read TGTGCCAGCAGTATTGCAGACAATGAGCAGTTCTTC. Translating gives CASSIADNEQFF.

At least ten counts were recorded for this clonotype. The chain carries TRBV20-1 and TRBJ2-7; D unresolved. The germline V and J ends were trimmed by 1 base and 0 bases, with 10 bases remaining between them. The CDR3 is made up of 14 amino acids. CDR1 is DFQATT and CDR2 is SNEGSKA in the germline V gene (reference sequence). The CDR3 sequence is CSARAPSGSYEQYF. The CDR3 nucleotides are TGCAGTGCTAGAGCTCCGAGTGGCTCCTACGAGCAGTACTTC.

This clonotype was seen many times. The rearrangement links TRBV7-3 to TRBJ2-5, with D possibly matching TRBD2 (7 bases). Trimming stripped 2 bases from V and 1 base from J, with 11 bases between. Germline V gives CDR1 SGHTA, CDR2 FQGTGA. The CDR3 contains 15 residues. The CDR3 sequence: CASSLGGARQETQYF. In DNA, the CDR3 is TGTGCCAGCAGCTTAGGGGGGGCCCGCCAAGAGACCCAGTACTTC.

This clonotype was counted at least ten times. The genes are TRBV19 and TRBJ2-7; D is possibly TRBD1 (6 bases). Germline-derived CDR1 and CDR2 are LNHDA and SQIVND (reference sequence). The CDR3 runs 13 residues. V lost 4 bases and J lost 0, with 7 bases in between. As DNA, the CDR3 is TGTGCCAGTAGTAAGGACAGCTCCTACGAGCAGTACTTC. Protein product: CASSKDSSYEQYF. Filled out from reference TRBV19 and TRBJ2-7, the complete variable domain reads DGGITQSPKYLFRKEGQNVTLSCEQNLNHDAMYWYRQDPGQGLRLIYYSQIVNDFQKGDIAEGYSVSREKKESFPLTVTSAQKNPTAFYLCASSKDSSYEQYFGPGTRLTVT.

This clonotype showed up many times. This CDR3 reads CASSPTSGGKTQYF. The CDR3 bases are TGTGCCAGTAGTCCGACTAGCGGGGGAAAGACCCAGTACTTC. The genes are TRBV19 and TRBJ2-5; 12 bases fit TRBD2. J was trimmed by 6 bases and V by 5 bases; bases with no gene match: 4. There are 14 residues in the CDR3. The germline gives CDR1 LNHDA, CDR2 SQIVND (reference sequence).

This clonotype was observed a few times. This chain links TRBV14 with TRBJ1-4; D uncertain. V lost 2 bases to trimming and J lost 11 bases, with 12 bases between them. Germline CDR1 and CDR2: SGHDN and FVKESK. CDR3 length: 13 amino acids. The CDR3, as DNA: TGTGCCAGCAGCCAATTTAACCCGGCCAAACTGTTTTTT. This gives the protein CASSQFNPAKLFF.

This clonotype was counted many times. The chain is built from TRBV19 and TRBJ1-1, with D possibly TRBD1 on 6 matching bases. Trimming took 6 bases from V and 6 from J, leaving 17 bases between them. The CDR3 has 14 residues. Germline V gene lookup returns CDR1 LNHDA and CDR2 SQIVND (reference sequence). CDR3 bases: TGTGCCAGTAGCCGGGACACTAAAGTTCCTGAAGCTTTCTTT. As protein: CASSRDTKVPEAFF.

This clonotype was observed at least ten times. The gene calls are TRBV10-3 and TRBJ2-3; TRBD2 aligns across 16 bases. The CDR3 totals 15 residues. The V gene end was trimmed by 6 bases and the J gene end by 4 bases; junction bases not matched to a gene: 1. CDR1 and CDR2 (germline): ENHRY, SYGVKD. The CDR3 reads CAIRGTSGRADTQYF. CDR3 sequence (DNA): TGTGCCATCAGGGGGACTAGCGGGAGGGCAGATACGCAGTATTTT.

The sample holds many counts of this clonotype. The genes are TRBV7-2 and TRBJ1-5; D not resolved. The CDR3 sequence is 13 residues long. Per germline, CDR1 SGHTA and CDR2 FQGNSA. Trimming shortened V by 1 base and J by 6 bases, and 7 bases separated the two germline ends. CDR3 in amino acids: CASSLDPVQPQHF. As DNA, the CDR3 is TGTGCCAGCAGCTTAGATCCAGTTCAGCCCCAGCATTTT.

The gene calls are TRBV20-1 and TRBJ2-6, with D hard to call. The germline V gene encodes CDR1 DFQATT and CDR2 SNEGSKA (reference sequence). This CDR3 contains 19 residues. The V gene lost 2 bases and the J gene lost 2 bases, with 22 bases spanning the gap. In DNA, the CDR3 is TGCAGTGCTAGACTCCCTGGAGAGCTAGGTTGGGCTGGGGCCAACGTCCTGACTTTC. Translating it yields CSARLPGELGWAGANVLTF.

This clonotype was detected ten times or more. V usage is TRBV15 and J usage is TRBJ2-5; D possibly matches TRBD1 or TRBD2 (5 bases each). The germline V and J ends were trimmed by 0 bases and 7 bases, with 15 bases remaining between them. CDR1 LNHNV and CDR2 YYDKDF come from the germline V gene (reference sequence). The CDR3 contains 15 residues. CDR3 in DNA: TGTGCCACCAGCAGAGATCGGGGCCCTGCAGTGACCCAGTACTTC. The encoded protein is CATSRDRGPAVTQYF.

This clonotype was recorded at least ten times. J is TRBJ1-2 and V is TRBV4-2; weak D call: TRBD1 (6 bases). V gave up 0 bases and J gave up 5 bases, with 19 bases separating them. The CDR3 totals 17 residues. Per germline, CDR1 LGHNA and CDR2 YNFKEQ. The CDR3 protein is CASSQEVGQGLQYGYTF. CDR3 coding DNA: TGTGCCAGCAGCCAAGAAGTGGGTCAGGGGTTACAGTATGGCTACACCTTC.

This clonotype was seen repeatedly, ten times or more. The V call is TRBV14, the J call TRBJ2-1; 10 bases map to TRBD2. The CDR3 runs to 19 residues. Germline V gene data show CDR1 as SGHDN and CDR2 as FVKESK. V dropped 1 base and J dropped 8; count of bases not matched to a gene: 17. CDR3 in DNA: TGTGCCAGCAGCCAAGTCCCTTGGACTAGCGGAATGCTTCTTGATGAGCAGTTCTTC. Translated: CASSQVPWTSGMLLDEQFF. Full variable domain (missing parts from reference TRBV14 and TRBJ2-1): EAGVTQFPSHSVIEKGQTVTLRCDPISGHDNLYWYRRVMGKEIKFLLHFVKESKQDESGMPNNRFLAERTGGTYSTLKVQPAELEDSGVYFCASSQVPWTSGMLLDEQFFGPGTRLTVL.

This clonotype was recorded at least ten times. This sequence joins TRBV12-3 or TRBV12-4 and TRBJ1-5, with a weak D call TRBD1 (5 bases). Trimming removed 3 bases from V and 2 bases from J, with 11 bases in between. This CDR3 is built from 15 residues. CDR3 protein: CASSFKGSGNQPQHF. The CDR3, as DNA: TGTGCCAGCAGTTTTAAGGGGTCGGGCAATCAGCCCCAGCATTTT.

This clonotype was found many times. The chain is built from TRBV7-2 and TRBJ2-7; 9 nucleotides match TRBD2. J lost 3 bases, V lost 5 bases, and 8 bases had no gene match. CDR3 size: 15 residues. CDR1 is SGHTA and CDR2 is FQGNSA in the germline V gene. In nucleotides, the CDR3 is TGTGCCAGCAGCCGGACTAGCGAAAAGGTCTACGAGCAGTACTTC. Translation: CASSRTSEKVYEQYF.

This clonotype was found many times. The chain uses TRBV6-1 and TRBJ2-1, with TRBD1 identical over 7 bases. The CDR3 has 13 amino acids. Germline V gene data show CDR1 as MNHNS and CDR2 as SASEGT. Trimming cost V 5 bases and J 8 bases; bases outside gene matches: 6. CDR3 nucleotides: TGTGCCAGCAGTCGCAGGGGGAACCATGAGCAGTTCTTC. It yields the protein CASSRRGNHEQFF.